The source of this TCR beta chain is a study of blood T cell repertoires in COVID-19. Across the study: Samples came from the United States, Italy and Spain, spanning acute and convalescent COVID-19.

CDR1 is KGHSH, CDR2 LQKENI, per germline. The CDR3 totals 18 residues. The ends were cut back, 4 bases at V and 0 bases at J, with 19 bases in the middle. Original analysis: Reference gene primer amplification yielded estimated nucleated cell counts. Clones were sequenced by immunoSEQ multiplex PCR, and TCRdb holds only the in-frame ones, with some missing. The DNA gave D and trimming, while V, J and clone size come from that table. The sample lists around 55,000 clones; around 90% were seen once. The V and J genes are TRBV18 and TRBJ1-3, with D perhaps TRBD1 (6 bases). The receptor was isolated from a human donor with active COVID-19. The donor label of this sample is uncertain. Sequencing was carried out using peripheral blood. The CDR3 DNA sequence: TGTGCCAGCTCACTATCGCTGGGACACAAGAGCTCTGGAAACACCATATATTTT. Its translation is CASSLSLGHKSSGNTIYF. Using reference TRBV18 and TRBJ1-3 for the parts outside the CDR3, the full variable domain is NAGVMQNPRHLVRRRGQEARLRCSPMKGHSHVYWYRQLPEEGLKFMVYLQKENIIDESGMPKERFSAEFPKEGPSILRIQQVVRGDSAAYFCASSLSLGHKSSGNTIYFGEGSWLTVV.